This TCR beta chain was retrieved from a study of early T cells in non-severe SARS-CoV-2 infection. For the study at large: Unsorted whole-blood RNA was sequenced in bulk, leaving chains unpaired.

A word on this clonotype: The antigen remains unidentified.

Study findings and constraints: VDJdb matches were skewed toward anti-spike CD8 T cell responses.

Unique molecular identifiers were added to individual cDNA molecules. TCRdb re-called the 5' RACE reads with MiXCR, one entry per CDR3 protein. The profile covers some 80,000 distinct CDR3 sequences, with more than 9% appearing a single time and 7% to 9% taken by the ten largest. Germline lookup yields CDR1 MRHNA and CDR2 SNTAGT. The CDR3 is 12 amino acids. The V and J ends lost 0 bases and 6 bases respectively, with 4 bases between them. The rearrangement links TRBV6-4 to TRBJ2-3; D is unresolved. This sequence originates from an adult who was a healthcare worker with PCR-confirmed SARS-CoV-2 infection or an uninfected control (not recorded which). Here the sequenced sample was whole blood, taken at baseline. DNA of the CDR3: TGTGCCAGCAGTGACTCGACTGATACGCAGTATTTT. Amino acids: CASSDSTDTQYF.